This T cell receptor (beta chain) is drawn from a study of blood T cells in healthy people across ages. The wider study: About one barcoded beta molecule was captured per two T cells (by template switching).

Notes on this clonotype: What it binds is unknown. A junction end diverges from the germline sequence, so it may reflect a read error.

Study-wide results and caveats: Fewer expanded clones and more diversity marked long-lived versus aged donors. Per-million-T-cell TCR beta diversity fell roughly linearly with age.

Alongside a J-beta primer mix, a sample-barcoded 5' primer served in a second PCR lasting about 7 to 11 cycles. TCRdb ran MiXCR on the 5' RACE reads and lists one entry per CDR3 protein. The data contain about 1.4 million distinct CDR3 sequences, roughly 64% of them seen just once; the ten biggest clones take up roughly 6.3%. Investigators took 8 to 10 milliliters of peripheral blood from every donor. Sequencing was done on a sample of blood. The TCR comes from a man between 18 and 35 years old in good health.

CDR3 amino acids: CSAADRGVGQYF. The CDR3 DNA reads TGTAGTGCTGCGGACAGGGGTGTTGGGCAGTACTTC. The chain recombines TRBV20-1 with TRBJ2-5; 9 bases line up with TRBD1. Germline-derived CDR1 and CDR2 are DFQATT and SNEGSKA (reference sequence). The CDR3 is 12 residues long.